These 15 T cell receptor beta chains share one sample of origin, sequenced in a study of OX40 agonist ivuxolimab in advanced cancers. Profiled with immunoSEQ multiplex PCR; TCRdb holds only in-frame clones, not every one. In the table there are roughly 6,700 clones, about 71% of which are singletons. The sample was CD4+ or CD8+ T cells sorted from blood, taken in a trial of the OX40 agonist ivuxolimab. The receptors were gathered from an adult with an advanced solid tumor such as melanoma, head and neck, liver or kidney cancer.

The chain is built from TRBV9 and TRBJ2-7, with TRBD2 matching 10 bases. J lost 2 bases, V lost 0 bases, and 5 bases had no gene match. This CDR3 is built from 16 residues. Germline CDR1 is SGDLS and CDR2 is YYNGEE. The CDR3 loop reads CASSVGGTSATYEQYF. CDR3 sequence (DNA): TGTGCCAGCAGCGTAGGTGGGACTAGCGCTACCTACGAGCAGTACTTC.

The chain joins TRBV27 to TRBJ2-7, with D perhaps matching TRBD1 (7 bases). Per germline, CDR1 MNHEY and CDR2 SMNVEV (reference sequence). V lost 6 bases and J 4 bases, leaving 13 bases between the germline ends. This CDR3 has 13 residues. CDR3 residues: CASSQGGFYEQYF. The CDR3 coding sequence is TGTGCCAGCAGCCAGGGGGGCTTTTACGAGCAGTACTTC.

The chain recombines TRBV7-2 with TRBJ2-2, with 7 positions matching TRBD1. In germline, CDR1 is SGHTA, CDR2 FQGNSA. The V gene end was trimmed by 2 bases and the J gene end by 6 bases; junction bases not matched to a gene: 6. This CDR3 contains 15 residues. The CDR3 DNA reads as TGTGCCAGCAGCTTAATGAGGGGGCTTTCCGGGGAGCTGTTTTTT. Amino acids: CASSLMRGLSGELFF. Complete variable domain (other parts from reference TRBV7-2 and TRBJ2-2): GAGVSQSPSNKVTEKGKDVELRCDPISGHTALYWYRQSLGQGLEFLIYFQGNSAPDKSGLPSDRFSAERTGGSVSTLTIQRTQQEDSAVYLCASSLMRGLSGELFFGEGSRLTVL.

The J gene is TRBJ1-1, the V gene TRBV6-5; D ambiguous. The CDR3 contains 12 residues. Germline values: CDR1 MNHEY, CDR2 SVGAGI. V dropped 2 bases and J dropped 8 bases, with 9 bases sitting between them. The CDR3 sequence: CASSYPTREAFF. The CDR3 region has the DNA TGTGCCAGCAGTTACCCCACTAGAGAAGCTTTCTTT.

The V gene is TRBV6-1, the J gene TRBJ2-5; 12 nucleotides line up with TRBD2. CDR1 is MNHNS and CDR2 is SASEGT in the germline V gene. J gave up 5 bases and V 10 bases, and 11 bases lay outside the gene matches. CDR3 length: 15 amino acids. The CDR3 spells CATVMTSGSGETQYF. CDR3 coding DNA: TGTGCCACCGTCATGACTAGCGGGAGTGGCGAGACCCAGTACTTC.

The gene calls are TRBV7-2 and TRBJ1-4; TRBD1 matches 8 bases. This CDR3 region has 15 residues. Unmatched junction bases numbered 0, after V lost 1 base and J lost 2 bases. From germline, CDR1 is SGHTA and CDR2 FQGNSA. CDR3: CASSLGTGTNEKLFF. CDR3 DNA sequence: TGTGCCAGCAGCTTAGGGACAGGGACTAATGAAAAACTGTTTTTT.

The chain employs TRBV4-3 and TRBJ1-2; perhaps TRBD1 as D (6 bases). Per the germline V gene, CDR1 is LGHNA and CDR2 is YSLEER. The CDR3 contains 17 residues. The V and J ends lost 1 base and 4 bases respectively, with 19 bases between them. CDR3 residues: CASSQGGNMDRFYGYTF. The CDR3 coding sequence is TGCGCCAGCAGCCAAGGCGGGAATATGGACAGATTCTATGGCTACACCTTC.

V gene TRBV13 combines with J gene TRBJ2-7, with 7 nucleotides matching TRBD1. V gave up 1 base and J gave up 2 bases; unmatched junction bases: 5. Germline CDR1 PRHDT, CDR2 FYEKMQ (reference sequence). The CDR3 runs 15 residues. Written as DNA, the CDR3 is TGTGCCAGCAGCTTAGAGGGGGCTTCTGCCTACGAGCAGTACTTC. This codes for CASSLEGASAYEQYF.

The V and J genes are TRBV4-3 and TRBJ2-3; 15 bases match TRBD2. Trimming removed 1 base from V and 3 bases from J; junction bases left unmatched: 11. The CDR3 consists of 20 residues. Looked up from germline, CDR1 is LGHNA and CDR2 is YSLEER. The CDR3 loop is CASSQVWTSGGVLLTDTQYF. CDR3 in DNA: TGCGCCAGCAGCCAAGTGTGGACTAGCGGGGGGGTACTGTTAACAGATACGCAGTATTTT.

The chain uses TRBV27 and TRBJ2-3, with D hard to call. Trimming stripped 4 bases from V and 5 bases from J, with 10 bases between. In germline, CDR1 is MNHEY, CDR2 SMNVEV (reference sequence). The CDR3 is 13 amino acids. The CDR3 reads CASSYSDGDTQYF. CDR3 bases: TGTGCCAGCAGTTACTCGGACGGAGATACGCAGTATTTT.

J is TRBJ1-1 and V is TRBV7-8, with D possibly being TRBD1 (6 bases). The length of the CDR3 is 15 residues. The V end was cut by 4 bases, the J end by 2 bases, with 14 bases between. The germline gives CDR1 SGHVS, CDR2 FQNEAQ. The CDR3 region has the DNA TGTGCCAGCAGCTCACCTAGGACAGTCAACACTGAAGCTTTCTTT. Protein sequence: CASSSPRTVNTEAFF.

The chain couples TRBV6-5 to TRBJ2-3; D is ambiguous. The CDR3 runs to 14 residues. Germline V lookup: CDR1 MNHEY, CDR2 SVGAGI. V gave up 4 bases and J gave up 2 bases, with 10 bases separating them. In DNA, the CDR3 is TGTGCCAGCAGTTTCAGACTGGTCACAGATACGCAGTATTTT. It specifies CASSFRLVTDTQYF.

This clone was seen only a few times. This chain uses TRBV5-5 with TRBJ1-5; 9 nucleotides align to TRBD1. The CDR3 sequence is 16 residues long. Looked up from germline, CDR1 is SGHKS and CDR2 is YYEKEE (reference sequence). The V segment lost 0 bases and the J segment 5 bases; nucleotides outside the gene matches: 6. In DNA, the CDR3 is TGTGCCAGCAGCTTGGTAACAGGGGGCCCAGATCAGCCCCAGCATTTT. The encoded protein is CASSLVTGGPDQPQHF. Variable domain in full (rest from reference TRBV5-5 and TRBJ1-5): DAGVTQSPTHLIKTRGQQVTLRCSPISGHKSVSWYQQVLGQGPQFIFQYYEKEERGRGNFPDRFSARQFPNYSSELNVNALLLGDSALYLCASSLVTGGPDQPQHFGDGTRLSIL.

The chain uses TRBV6-1 and TRBJ2-3; D might be TRBD2 (6 bases). Trimming removed 2 bases at V and 0 bases at J, with 15 bases between. Germline CDR1 MNHNS, CDR2 SASEGT. The CDR3 contains 17 residues. DNA of the CDR3: TGTGCCAGCAGTGAAAGGGGACTCCGAAAGAGCACAGATACGCAGTATTTT. This sequence encodes CASSERGLRKSTDTQYF.

The rearrangement links TRBV12-5 to TRBJ2-5; D is uncertain. Germline CDR1 LGHNT, CDR2 FRNRAP. The CDR3 loop spans 13 amino acids. V was clipped by 7 bases and J by 5 bases, with 14 bases between them. CDR3 sequence (DNA): TGTGCTAGTGCCATCTTCGAAGGCGAGACCCAGTACTTC. Translated, it gives CASAIFEGETQYF.